This is a list of T cell receptor beta chains from one sample in a study of cytomegalovirus exposure and HLA in healthy donors. Profiling relied on immunoSEQ multiplex PCR, and the TCRdb table lists in-frame clones only, not all of them. This table holds 100,000 to 150,000 clones, under 85% found once. Material: PBMCs. Source of these receptors: a woman aged 40 to 55 in good health and CMV-seropositive. Each CDR3 is given with its conserved first and last residue. Fields, in order: D gene, V gene, J gene, clone size, CDR3 DNA, CDR3 protein. A D gene is named only where the DNA matches it firmly. Clone size appears in some rows only: once, few, many, or a class for an expanded clone.

d_call: -; v_call: TRBV29-1; j_call: TRBJ2-3; clone_size: -; cdr3_nt: TGCAGCGTTGAAGCGGGAGTGAGCACAGATACGCAGTATTTT; cdr3_aa: CSVEAGVSTDTQYF
d_call: -; v_call: TRBV6-5; j_call: TRBJ1-2; clone_size: -; cdr3_nt: TGTGCCAGCAGTCCAAATGGGAGAAGGGCCTATGGCTACACCTTC; cdr3_aa: CASSPNGRRAYGYTF
d_call: TRBD1; v_call: TRBV9; j_call: TRBJ1-1; clone_size: -; cdr3_nt: TGTGCCAGCAGCGTAGGCAACAGGGGGGCGAACACTGAAGCTTTCTTT; cdr3_aa: CASSVGNRGANTEAFF
d_call: -; v_call: TRBV29-1; j_call: TRBJ2-5; clone_size: -; cdr3_nt: TGCAGCGTAGGCCGAGGACAAGAGACCCAGTACTTC; cdr3_aa: CSVGRGQETQYF
d_call: TRBD2; v_call: TRBV5-1; j_call: TRBJ2-1; clone_size: -; cdr3_nt: TGCGCCAGCAGCCCGCCGGGACTAGCGGGAGTTGATGAGCAGTTCTTC; cdr3_aa: CASSPPGLAGVDEQFF
d_call: TRBD1; v_call: TRBV20-1; j_call: TRBJ1-2; clone_size: -; cdr3_nt: TGCAGTGCTGGCGACAGGGGCGGCTACACCTTC; cdr3_aa: CSAGDRGGYTF
d_call: -; v_call: TRBV29-1; j_call: TRBJ1-1; clone_size: -; cdr3_nt: TGCAGTGGAAACAGGGTGGGAACTGAAGCTTTCTTT; cdr3_aa: CSGNRVGTEAFF
d_call: -; v_call: TRBV15; j_call: TRBJ1-4; clone_size: -; cdr3_nt: TGTGCCACCAGCAGAGATAAGCGAGATGGTGAAAAACTGTTTTTT; cdr3_aa: CATSRDKRDGEKLFF
d_call: TRBD1; v_call: TRBV2; j_call: TRBJ2-7; clone_size: -; cdr3_nt: TGTGCCAGCAGTGAGGACAGGGTGGGAGAGCAGTACTTC; cdr3_aa: CASSEDRVGEQYF
d_call: TRBD2; v_call: TRBV7-8; j_call: TRBJ2-5; clone_size: -; cdr3_nt: TGTGCCAGCAGCCTCAGGACTAGCAAAGAGACCCAGTACTTC; cdr3_aa: CASSLRTSKETQYF
d_call: -; v_call: TRBV28; j_call: TRBJ2-7; clone_size: -; cdr3_nt: TGTGCCAGCAGTTTAACAGGAGAGAGGGAGCAGTACTTC; cdr3_aa: CASSLTGEREQYF
d_call: -; v_call: TRBV4-1; j_call: TRBJ2-1; clone_size: -; cdr3_nt: TGCGCCAGCAGCCAAGGGGCTAGCGCTCTCTCCTACAATGAGCAGTTCTTC; cdr3_aa: CASSQGASALSYNEQFF
d_call: TRBD1; v_call: TRBV28; j_call: TRBJ1-2; clone_size: -; cdr3_nt: TGTGCCAGCAGTTTAACAGGGGGGTACTATGGCTACACCTTC; cdr3_aa: CASSLTGGYYGYTF
d_call: -; v_call: TRBV9; j_call: TRBJ1-5; clone_size: -; cdr3_nt: TGTGCCAGCAGCGTAGTAAAGGGTAAGGGGAATCAGCCCCAGCATTTT; cdr3_aa: CASSVVKGKGNQPQHF
d_call: -; v_call: TRBV28; j_call: TRBJ2-5; clone_size: once; cdr3_nt: TGTGCCAGCAGTTTAGAAGTACCAGGGGAGGGGACCCAGTACTTC; cdr3_aa: CASSLEVPGEGTQYF
d_call: -; v_call: TRBV30; j_call: TRBJ1-1; clone_size: -; cdr3_nt: TGTGCCTGGAAGAGGTTGGGAGTGAACACTGAAGCTTTCTTT; cdr3_aa: CAWKRLGVNTEAFF
d_call: -; v_call: TRBV7-9; j_call: TRBJ2-2; clone_size: -; cdr3_nt: TGTGCCAGCAGCTTAGACAGGATACCCACCGGGGAGCTGTTTTTT; cdr3_aa: CASSLDRIPTGELFF
d_call: TRBD2; v_call: TRBV7-2; j_call: TRBJ2-3; clone_size: -; cdr3_nt: TGTGCCAGCAGCCCCCTGCGGGGAGGGAGCACAGATACGCAGTATTTT; cdr3_aa: CASSPLRGGSTDTQYF
d_call: -; v_call: TRBV5-1; j_call: TRBJ2-1; clone_size: -; cdr3_nt: TGCGCCAGCAGCCCCGACAGCAGCTCCTACAATGAGCAGTTCTTC; cdr3_aa: CASSPDSSSYNEQFF
d_call: -; v_call: TRBV4-1; j_call: TRBJ1-3; clone_size: -; cdr3_nt: TGCGCCAGCAGCCAAGAGGCAGGGCCTAGGGGCACCATATATTTT; cdr3_aa: CASSQEAGPRGTIYF
d_call: -; v_call: TRBV2; j_call: TRBJ2-1; clone_size: once; cdr3_nt: TGTGCCAGCAAAGCGGCTGGGTGGAATGAGCAGTTCTTC; cdr3_aa: CASKAAGWNEQFF
d_call: -; v_call: TRBV6-5; j_call: TRBJ1-1; clone_size: -; cdr3_nt: TGTGCCAGCAGTTACAGGGGAGAAGCTTTCTTT; cdr3_aa: CASSYRGEAFF
d_call: -; v_call: TRBV4-1; j_call: TRBJ2-7; clone_size: -; cdr3_nt: TGCGCCAGCAGCCAACCGGACATCGGGGAGCAGTACTTC; cdr3_aa: CASSQPDIGEQYF
d_call: -; v_call: TRBV21-1; j_call: TRBJ2-3; clone_size: -; cdr3_nt: TGTGCCAGCAGCAAAGAAGGGGAAGAGGGCACAGATACGCAGTATTTT; cdr3_aa: CASSKEGEEGTDTQYF
d_call: TRBD2; v_call: TRBV5-4; j_call: TRBJ2-7; clone_size: -; cdr3_nt: TGTGCCAGCAGCTTAGCGGGAGAACTAAGGGAGCAGTACTTC; cdr3_aa: CASSLAGELREQYF
d_call: -; v_call: TRBV6-1; j_call: TRBJ1-5; clone_size: few; cdr3_nt: TGTGCCATCAGTGAGGCACAGGGATATCAGCCCCAGCATTTT; cdr3_aa: CAISEAQGYQPQHF
d_call: -; v_call: TRBV19; j_call: TRBJ1-5; clone_size: once; cdr3_nt: TGTGCCAGTAGGCCAGAACAGGGATCCCGGCAGCCCCAGCATTTT; cdr3_aa: CASRPEQGSRQPQHF
d_call: -; v_call: TRBV7-9; j_call: TRBJ2-7; clone_size: -; cdr3_nt: TGTGCCAGCAGCTCGACAGGATACGAGCAGTACTTC; cdr3_aa: CASSSTGYEQYF
d_call: -; v_call: TRBV10-3; j_call: TRBJ2-5; clone_size: -; cdr3_nt: TGTGCCATCAGTGAGTCAGGACAGAGGAAAGAGACCCAGTACTTC; cdr3_aa: CAISESGQRKETQYF
d_call: TRBD1; v_call: TRBV9; j_call: TRBJ1-2; clone_size: few; cdr3_nt: TGTGCCAGCAGCGTAGGGGCAGGGGGCAACTATGGCTACACCTTC; cdr3_aa: CASSVGAGGNYGYTF
d_call: -; v_call: TRBV7-3; j_call: TRBJ1-5; clone_size: -; cdr3_nt: TGTGCCAGCAGCCCACAGGGCACCCATCAGCCCCAGCATTTT; cdr3_aa: CASSPQGTHQPQHF
d_call: -; v_call: TRBV2; j_call: TRBJ2-3; clone_size: -; cdr3_nt: TGTGCCAGCAGGAGCCAGCGGACTAGCACAGATACGCAGTATTTT; cdr3_aa: CASRSQRTSTDTQYF
d_call: -; v_call: TRBV11-2; j_call: TRBJ1-6; clone_size: few; cdr3_nt: TGTGCCAGCAGCAAAAGGGGTCTTCCTGATAATTCACCCCTCCACTTT; cdr3_aa: CASSKRGLPDNSPLHF
d_call: TRBD1; v_call: TRBV7-6; j_call: TRBJ2-7; clone_size: -; cdr3_nt: TGTGCCAGCAGCTTCTACAGGGGCGAGCAGTACTTC; cdr3_aa: CASSFYRGEQYF
d_call: -; v_call: TRBV7-2; j_call: TRBJ2-1; clone_size: -; cdr3_nt: TGTGCCAGCAGCAGCCGAGCGGAGTACAATGAGCAGTTCTTC; cdr3_aa: CASSSRAEYNEQFF
d_call: -; v_call: TRBV2; j_call: TRBJ1-5; clone_size: few; cdr3_nt: TGTGCCAGCAGACCTCTTGACAGCTATAGCAATCAGCCCCAGCATTTT; cdr3_aa: CASRPLDSYSNQPQHF
d_call: TRBD1; v_call: TRBV11-2; j_call: TRBJ2-1; clone_size: -; cdr3_nt: TGTGCCAGCAGCTTGGGGACAGGCAAAGGATCCAATGAGCAGTTCTTC; cdr3_aa: CASSLGTGKGSNEQFF
d_call: TRBD1; v_call: TRBV6-5; j_call: TRBJ1-2; clone_size: -; cdr3_nt: TGTGCCAGCAGTGGGACAGGGGGCCCGGCCGGCTACACCTTC; cdr3_aa: CASSGTGGPAGYTF
d_call: -; v_call: TRBV7-2; j_call: TRBJ2-4; clone_size: once; cdr3_nt: TGTGCCAGCAGCTTGAGGGACATTCAGTACTTC; cdr3_aa: CASSLRDIQYF
d_call: -; v_call: TRBV5-8; j_call: TRBJ1-4; clone_size: -; cdr3_nt: TGTGCCAGCAGCACGGGACTGCTTGCAACTAATGAAAAACTGTTTTTT; cdr3_aa: CASSTGLLATNEKLFF
d_call: -; v_call: TRBV6-6; j_call: TRBJ1-5; clone_size: -; cdr3_nt: TGTGCCAGCAGAATTCAACAGGGCCTATATCAGCCCCAGCATTTT; cdr3_aa: CASRIQQGLYQPQHF
d_call: -; v_call: TRBV2; j_call: TRBJ2-1; clone_size: -; cdr3_nt: TGTGCCAGCAAGGCTAGCGTCCACAATGAGCAGTTCTTC; cdr3_aa: CASKASVHNEQFF
d_call: TRBD1; v_call: TRBV28; j_call: TRBJ2-7; clone_size: few; cdr3_nt: TGTGCCAGCAGTTTAGGGGGAGCAGGGGGCGGCGAGCAGTACTTC; cdr3_aa: CASSLGGAGGGEQYF
d_call: TRBD2; v_call: TRBV14; j_call: TRBJ2-7; clone_size: -; cdr3_nt: TGTGCCAGCAGCCCAAGGGGTAGCGGGAGTTACTACGAGCAGTACTTC; cdr3_aa: CASSPRGSGSYYEQYF
d_call: -; v_call: TRBV7-6; j_call: TRBJ2-5; clone_size: once; cdr3_nt: TGTGCCAGCAGCTTAGTTCCGTTGGGGGGCCAGTACTTC; cdr3_aa: CASSLVPLGGQYF
d_call: -; v_call: TRBV27; j_call: TRBJ2-5; clone_size: few; cdr3_nt: TGTGCCAGCAGTTTCCGAGGTTCTCCGGCCCAAGAGACCCAGTACTTC; cdr3_aa: CASSFRGSPAQETQYF
d_call: -; v_call: TRBV11-2; j_call: TRBJ2-5; clone_size: -; cdr3_nt: TGTGCCAGCAGCTTAGGCAACCTAGGGACTGGGATCGGAGAGACCCAGTACTTC; cdr3_aa: CASSLGNLGTGIGETQYF
d_call: TRBD1; v_call: TRBV28; j_call: TRBJ2-7; clone_size: -; cdr3_nt: TGTGCCAGCAGTACCGGGACAGCCGCCTACGAGCAGTACTTC; cdr3_aa: CASSTGTAAYEQYF
d_call: TRBD2; v_call: TRBV10-2; j_call: TRBJ2-1; clone_size: -; cdr3_nt: TGCGCCAGCAGTGGGCTAGCGGTGGAGCAGTTCTTC; cdr3_aa: CASSGLAVEQFF
d_call: TRBD1; v_call: TRBV4-2; j_call: TRBJ2-5; clone_size: -; cdr3_nt: TGTGCCAGCAGCCAATCAGGACAGGGGGATGCAGAGACCCAGTACTTC; cdr3_aa: CASSQSGQGDAETQYF
d_call: TRBD2; v_call: TRBV28; j_call: TRBJ2-3; clone_size: -; cdr3_nt: TGTGCCAGCAGCTCTAGCGGGGATACAGATACGCAGTATTTT; cdr3_aa: CASSSSGDTDTQYF
d_call: -; v_call: TRBV5-4; j_call: TRBJ2-7; clone_size: -; cdr3_nt: TGTGCCAGCAGCTGGGGCGGGGCGGCCACCTACGAGCAGTACTTC; cdr3_aa: CASSWGGAATYEQYF